A single sample gave rise to the 16 T cell receptor beta chains below, sequenced in a study of human T cells and chemical hapten exposure. One entry per CDR3 protein results from TCRdb running MiXCR on the RACE reads. Here the sample spans 180,000 or so distinct CDR3 sequences, around 15% being singletons. Described time point: patch test 1, 2 weeks after DPC sensitization. Indicated treatment: therapeutic diphenylcyclopropenone sensitization with weekly scalp DPC. The starting material was whole blood, obtained in connection with sensitization to the hapten diphenylcyclopropenone (DPC). Receptor source: a woman younger than 45 with alopecia areata. Some clones in this sample may be carry-over from other donors' samples.

This clonotype came up a few times. The chain has TRBV12-3 or TRBV12-4 and TRBJ1-5; D not resolved. This CDR3 contains 13 residues. Trimming shortened V by 1 base and J by 8 bases, and 9 bases separated the two germline ends. As DNA, the CDR3 is TGTGCCAGCAGTTTAGGCGATAGGAAGCCCCAGCATTTT. As protein: CASSLGDRKPQHF.

The chain joins TRBV7-2 to TRBJ1-1, with TRBD1 as a possible D gene (6 bases). CDR1 is SGHTA and CDR2 is FQGNSA in the germline V gene. Trimming stripped 6 bases from V and 6 bases from J, with 17 bases between. This CDR3 region has 14 residues. The CDR3 loop reads CASSFTGRTAEAFF. CDR3 sequence (DNA): TGTGCCAGCAGTTTTACAGGGCGGACCGCTGAAGCTTTCTTT.

This chain joins TRBV12-3 or TRBV12-4 and TRBJ2-5, with 7 bases identical to TRBD1. V lost 7 bases and J lost 3; bases outside the gene matches: 5. This CDR3 comprises 13 residues. CDR3 nucleotides: TGTGCCAGCACCCCGACAGGGAAAGAGACCCAGTACTTC. This gives the protein CASTPTGKETQYF.

The chain links TRBV7-9 to TRBJ1-1; D is ambiguous. The germline V and J ends were trimmed by 6 bases and 6 bases, with 8 bases remaining between them. Germline CDR1 and CDR2: SEHNR and FQNEAQ (reference sequence). The length of the CDR3 is 11 residues. The CDR3 DNA sequence: TGTGCCAGCAGTTTCGGGTCTGAAGCTTTCTTT. It encodes CASSFGSEAFF.

Many counts were recorded for this clonotype. The chain uses TRBV6-5 and TRBJ1-4; TRBD1 aligns across 8 bases. There are 14 residues in the CDR3. The ends lost 6 bases at V and 7 bases at J; junction bases unmatched: 7. Germline V gene data show CDR1 as MNHEY and CDR2 as SVGAGI. The CDR3 loop reads CASSLDRVVEKLFF. The CDR3 DNA follows: TGTGCCAGCAGCCTGGACAGGGTTGTTGAAAAACTGTTTTTT.

The chain recombines TRBV9 with TRBJ2-1; TRBD2 matches 12 bases. The CDR3 spans 19 residues. Germline V lookup: CDR1 SGDLS, CDR2 YYNGEE. V shed 0 bases and J 0 bases; nucleotides not matched to a gene: 7. CDR3 sequence (DNA): TGTGCCAGCAGCGTAGGACTAGCGGGAGAAGGGAGCTCCTACAATGAGCAGTTCTTC. Its translation is CASSVGLAGEGSSYNEQFF. Drawing the rest from reference TRBV9 and TRBJ2-1, the complete variable domain is DSGVTQTPKHLITATGQRVTLRCSPRSGDLSVYWYQQSLDQGLQFLIQYYNGEERAKGNILERFSAQQFPDLHSELNLSSLELGDSALYFCASSVGLAGEGSSYNEQFFGPGTRLTVL.

This clonotype came up once. The chain links TRBV25-1 to TRBJ2-7; D gene uncertain. The length of the CDR3 is 12 residues. Trimming shortened V by 4 bases and J by 3 bases, and 7 bases separated the two germline ends. The germline gives CDR1 MGHDK, CDR2 SYGVNS. The CDR3 reads CASSGPSYEQYF. The CDR3 DNA sequence: TGTGCCAGCAGTGGTCCAAGCTACGAGCAGTACTTC.

This clonotype was detected ten times or more. V usage is TRBV19 and J usage is TRBJ2-4; D ambiguous. The CDR3 totals 13 residues. With 4 bases removed from V and 8 bases from J, the gap between germline ends came to 12 bases. Germline CDR1 and CDR2: LNHDA and SQIVND (reference sequence). The CDR3 is CASSSRFRDIQYF. CDR3 DNA sequence: TGTGCCAGTAGTAGTCGGTTTCGGGACATTCAGTACTTC. The full variable domain, rest sourced from reference TRBV19 and TRBJ2-4, is DGGITQSPKYLFRKEGQNVTLSCEQNLNHDAMYWYRQDPGQGLRLIYYSQIVNDFQKGDIAEGYSVSREKKESFPLTVTSAQKNPTAFYLCASSSRFRDIQYFGAGTRLSVL.

This clonotype was seen more than once but under ten times. The V gene is TRBV10-3, the J gene TRBJ2-3, with 8 bases fitting TRBD2. The trim removed 8 bases at V and 2 bases at J, leaving 6 bases unmatched. Per the germline V gene, CDR1 is ENHRY and CDR2 is SYGVKD. The CDR3 has 14 amino acids. CDR3 sequence: CAIATSGPTDTQYF. The CDR3 region has the DNA TGTGCCATCGCCACTAGCGGACCCACAGATACGCAGTATTTT.

This clonotype was observed a handful of times. This chain connects TRBV19 to TRBJ2-5; D assignment may be TRBD1 or TRBD2 (5 bases each). Germline V gene sequence: CDR1 LNHDA, CDR2 SQIVND (reference sequence). Trimming pared 8 bases from V and 2 bases from J, leaving 15 bases between. The CDR3 has 14 amino acids. The DNA of the CDR3 is TGTGCCAGTGGCCATTGGGGACCACAAGAGACCCAGTACTTC. This encodes CASGHWGPQETQYF. Combining the CDR3 with reference TRBV19 and TRBJ2-5 gives the whole variable domain DGGITQSPKYLFRKEGQNVTLSCEQNLNHDAMYWYRQDPGQGLRLIYYSQIVNDFQKGDIAEGYSVSREKKESFPLTVTSAQKNPTAFYLCASGHWGPQETQYFGPGTRLLVL.

Remarks on this clonotype: Germline and junction disagree at one end, which may indicate a read error. CDR3 nucleotides: TGTGCCTGCAGGGCTAGCGGGGGGTCCTACGAGCAGTACTTC. Protein sequence: CACRASGGSYEQYF. V usage is TRBV28 and J usage is TRBJ2-7; 11 positions match TRBD2. CDR3 length: 14 amino acids. The V gene's germline CDR1 is MDHEN and CDR2 SYDVKM.

V usage is TRBV24-1 and J usage is TRBJ2-3, with 8 bases aligning to TRBD2. CDR3 length: 16 amino acids. Per the germline V gene, CDR1 is KGHDR and CDR2 is SFDVKD. J lost 3 bases, V lost 4 bases, and 8 bases had no gene match. The CDR3 sequence: CATSEGEQRGTDTQYF. In DNA form, the CDR3 reads TGTGCCACCAGTGAAGGGGAACAGCGGGGGACAGATACGCAGTATTTT.

This clonotype was detected only a few times. The chain employs TRBV7-2 and TRBJ2-2; D may be TRBD1 or TRBD2 (5 bases each). V gave up 3 bases and J gave up 0 bases, with 8 bases separating them. The CDR3 consists of 15 residues. Germline lookup yields CDR1 SGHTA and CDR2 FQGNSA. The DNA for the CDR3 is TGTGCCAGCAGCTTTCGGGGCTCGAACACCGGGGAGCTGTTTTTT. Translated, it gives CASSFRGSNTGELFF.

This clonotype has just a few counts. The chain carries TRBV15 and TRBJ2-7; the D gene is possibly TRBD2 (5 bases). V was pared by 1 base and J by 6 bases, with 10 bases between. CDR1 is LNHNV, CDR2 YYDKDF, per germline (reference sequence). The CDR3 contains 13 residues. CDR3 sequence reads: CATSRAPGSEQYF. Here the CDR3 DNA reads TGTGCCACCAGCAGAGCCCCGGGAAGCGAGCAGTACTTC.

This clonotype was recorded at least ten times. The gene calls are TRBV11-2 and TRBJ2-3; tentatively, D is TRBD1 or TRBD2 (5 bases each). Germline-derived CDR1 and CDR2 are SGHAT and FQNNGV. The CDR3 consists of 14 residues. Trimming took off 2 bases at V and 4 bases at J, with 10 bases between the two ends. CDR3 nucleotide sequence: TGTGCCAGCAGCTTATCGGGGCCGCCAGATACGCAGTATTTT. It is translated as CASSLSGPPDTQYF.

The chain uses TRBV3-1 and TRBJ2-4; D might be TRBD1 or TRBD2, each matching 5 bases. CDR3 length: 12 amino acids. The V end lost 8 bases, the J end lost 15 bases, and 20 bases lay between the germline ends. The germline V gene encodes CDR1 LGHDT and CDR2 YNNKEL (reference sequence). The CDR3 reads CASRTGTAWWYF. The CDR3 DNA sequence: TGTGCCAGCCGAACCGGGACCGCCTGGTGGTACTTC.